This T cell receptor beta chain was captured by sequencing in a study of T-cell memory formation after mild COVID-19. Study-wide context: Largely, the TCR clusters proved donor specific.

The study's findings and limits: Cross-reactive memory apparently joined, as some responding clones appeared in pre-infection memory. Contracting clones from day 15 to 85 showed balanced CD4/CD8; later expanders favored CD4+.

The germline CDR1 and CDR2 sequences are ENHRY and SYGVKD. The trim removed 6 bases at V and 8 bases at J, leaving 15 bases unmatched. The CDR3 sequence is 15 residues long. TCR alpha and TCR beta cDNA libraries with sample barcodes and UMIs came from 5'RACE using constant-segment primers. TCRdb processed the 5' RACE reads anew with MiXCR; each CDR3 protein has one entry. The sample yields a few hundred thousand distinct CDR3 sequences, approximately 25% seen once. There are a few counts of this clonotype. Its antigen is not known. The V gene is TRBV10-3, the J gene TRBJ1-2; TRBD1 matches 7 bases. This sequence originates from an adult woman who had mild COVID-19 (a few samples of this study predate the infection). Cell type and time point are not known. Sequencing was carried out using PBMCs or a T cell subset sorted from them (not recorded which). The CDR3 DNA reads TGTGCCATCAGGCCGGACAGGCCGACGGCAGTAGGCTACACCTTC. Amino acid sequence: CAIRPDRPTAVGYTF.